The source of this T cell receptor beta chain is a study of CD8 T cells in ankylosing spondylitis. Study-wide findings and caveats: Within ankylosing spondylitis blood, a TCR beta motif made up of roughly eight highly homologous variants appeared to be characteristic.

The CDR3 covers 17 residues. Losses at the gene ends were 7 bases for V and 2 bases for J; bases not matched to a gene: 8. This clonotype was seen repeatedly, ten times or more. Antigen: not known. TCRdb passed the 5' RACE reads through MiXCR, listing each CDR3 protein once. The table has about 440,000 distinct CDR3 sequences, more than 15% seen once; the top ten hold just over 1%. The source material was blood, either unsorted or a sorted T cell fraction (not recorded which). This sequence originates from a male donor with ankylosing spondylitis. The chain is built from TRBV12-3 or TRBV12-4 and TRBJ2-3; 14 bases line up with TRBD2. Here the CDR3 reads CASTRLAGGGHTDTQYF. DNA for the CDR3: TGTGCCAGCACCCGACTAGCGGGGGGGGGTCACACAGATACGCAGTATTTT.